The next 20 T cell receptor beta chains were all read from a single sample in a study of blood T cell repertoires in COVID-19. The repertoire was sequenced with immunoSEQ multiplex PCR; TCRdb's copy has only in-frame clones and lacks some. The sample consists of fewer than 300,000 clones, approximately 86% of them appearing once. The sample taken for sequencing was peripheral blood. Every receptor here comes from a woman between 18 and 29 years old with acute or convalescent COVID-19.

This clone was recorded at least ten times. This chain uses TRBV19 with TRBJ1-4; D is unresolved. Trimming shortened V by 7 bases and J by 7 bases, and 22 bases separated the two germline ends. Germline V gives CDR1 LNHDA, CDR2 SQIVND (reference sequence). There are 16 residues in the CDR3. The CDR3 bases are TGTGCCAGTACCGAGTCTTGGGCAGGCGATGGTGAAAAACTGTTTTTT. Translation gives CASTESWAGDGEKLFF.

This rearrangement joins TRBV7-6 to TRBJ2-1; TRBD1 matches 9 bases. Losses at the gene ends were 1 base for V and 4 bases for J; bases not matched to a gene: 5. CDR3 length equals 16 residues. In germline, CDR1 is SGHVS, CDR2 FNYEAQ. CDR3 sequence (DNA): TGTGCCAGCAGCTTAGGAGGGGGGACAGGGTACAATGAGCAGTTCTTC. Translation: CASSLGGGTGYNEQFF.

V and J are TRBV27 and TRBJ2-2, with 8 bases identical to TRBD1. Germline V gene data show CDR1 as MNHEY and CDR2 as SMNVEV (reference sequence). With 0 bases clipped from V and 4 bases from J, the junction kept 4 bases outside the gene matches. This CDR3 region has 16 residues. The CDR3 DNA reads TGTGCCAGCAGTTTATCGGGGACAGGAGTCACCGGGGAGCTGTTTTTT. Its translation is CASSLSGTGVTGELFF.

This chain links TRBV5-4 with TRBJ2-7; 7 bases map to TRBD1. The junction had 6 bases not matched to a gene; V was cut back by 2 bases and J by 4 bases. CDR3 size: 14 residues. Germline CDR1 SGHNT, CDR2 YYREEE (reference sequence). CDR3 residues: CASSFGTAEYEQYF. The DNA of the CDR3 is TGTGCCAGCAGCTTTGGGACAGCAGAATACGAGCAGTACTTC.

The chain has TRBV5-1 and TRBJ1-4, with a tentative D call TRBD1 (6 bases). The CDR3 sequence is 14 residues long. Trimming removed 0 bases at V and 6 bases at J, with 9 bases between. CDR1 is SGHRS and CDR2 is YFSETQ in the germline V gene. Written as DNA, the CDR3 is TGCGCCAGCAGCTTGGCACAGGGTGATGAAAAACTGTTTTTT. It encodes CASSLAQGDEKLFF. Together with reference TRBV5-1 and TRBJ1-4, the CDR3 gives the full variable domain: KAGVTQTPRYLIKTRGQQVTLSCSPISGHRSVSWYQQTPGQGLQFLFEYFSETQRNKGNFPGRFSGRQFSNSRSEMNVSTLELGDSALYLCASSLAQGDEKLFFGSGTQLSVL.

The rearrangement joins TRBV27 to TRBJ2-2, with D tentatively TRBD2 (6 bases). From germline, CDR1 is MNHEY and CDR2 SMNVEV (reference sequence). CDR3 length equals 13 residues. The ends were cut back, 7 bases at V and 1 base at J, with 7 bases in the middle. The CDR3 region has the DNA TGTGCCAGCATGCGGGAGAACACCGGGGAGCTGTTTTTT. It translates to CASMRENTGELFF.

The chain links TRBV12-5 to TRBJ2-5; tentative D call: TRBD2 (6 bases). Trimming cost V 6 bases and J 5 bases, with 13 bases left between them. Germline V gene data show CDR1 as LGHNT and CDR2 as FRNRAP. The CDR3 spans 13 residues. CDR3: CASGLAISETQYF. In DNA, the CDR3 is TGTGCTAGTGGGCTAGCGATTTCGGAGACCCAGTACTTC.

The chain is built from TRBV28 and TRBJ2-1; TRBD2 matches 8 bases. This CDR3 is built from 14 residues. Germline V gives CDR1 MDHEN, CDR2 SYDVKM. The V and J ends lost 6 bases and 8 bases, in that order; junction bases with no gene match: 9. The CDR3, as DNA: TGTGCCAGCAGAGCGGGAGTGACCTCGTATGAGCAGTTCTTC. It translates to CASRAGVTSYEQFF.

The CDR3 loop reads CASGLVLWAGGSTDTQYF. The DNA for the CDR3 is TGTGCTAGTGGTTTGGTACTATGGGCGGGGGGGAGCACAGATACGCAGTATTTT. This rearrangement joins TRBV12-5 to TRBJ2-3, with TRBD2 matching over 9 bases. V dropped 0 bases and J dropped 0; count of bases not matched to a gene: 7. In germline, CDR1 is LGHNT, CDR2 FRNRAP. The CDR3 sequence is 18 residues long.

The chain uses TRBV12-3 or TRBV12-4 and TRBJ1-1; tentative D call: TRBD1 (5 bases). This CDR3 region has 12 residues. Between the trimmed V and J ends, which lost 8 bases and 8 bases, there was a span of 15 bases. The chain's CDR3 is CASDRGEMEAFF. CDR3 in DNA: TGTGCCAGCGATCGGGGGGAAATGGAAGCTTTCTTT.

This clone was seen a few times. The chain carries TRBV24-1 and TRBJ2-2; 7 bases line up with TRBD1. There are 16 residues in the CDR3. From germline, CDR1 is KGHDR and CDR2 SFDVKD. V was clipped by 3 bases and J by 1 base; unmatched bases: 4. This chain's CDR3 is CATSDRRQGNTGELFF. The CDR3 region has the DNA TGTGCCACCAGTGATCGCCGACAGGGGAACACCGGGGAGCTGTTTTTT.

This chain connects TRBV10-2 to TRBJ1-1, with D possibly TRBD1 on 6 matching bases. Germline lookup yields CDR1 WSHSY and CDR2 SAAADI. Trimming left V 3 bases short and J 10 bases short, with 21 bases between. There are 15 residues in the CDR3. This CDR3 is CASSDRDTRWAGAFF. Written as DNA, the CDR3 is TGCGCCAGCAGTGACAGGGACACTCGATGGGCTGGAGCTTTCTTT.

The V call is TRBV5-1, the J call TRBJ2-7, with TRBD2 identical over 12 bases. Trimming at V came to 3 bases and at J to 3 bases, leaving 4 bases not matched to a gene. The CDR3 runs to 15 residues. Germline loops: CDR1 SGHRS, CDR2 YFSETQ. DNA of the CDR3: TGCGCCAGCAGCTCTCTAGCGGGAGGGAACTACGAGCAGTACTTC. As protein: CASSSLAGGNYEQYF.

V usage is TRBV5-1 and J usage is TRBJ2-1; a possible D gene is TRBD1 (5 bases). V was pared by 1 base and J by 9 bases, with 14 bases between. CDR1 and CDR2 (germline): SGHRS, YFSETQ. The CDR3 consists of 14 residues. This CDR3 reads CASSLRQYPGEQFF. CDR3 DNA: TGCGCCAGCAGCTTGCGACAGTATCCGGGTGAGCAGTTCTTC.

This clone was detected only a few times. This chain links TRBV29-1 with TRBJ1-2; 8 nucleotides align to TRBD1. CDR3 length: 11 amino acids. V lost 6 bases to trimming and J lost 8 bases; unmatched junction nucleotides: 5. Germline CDR1 reads SQVTM; CDR2 reads ANQGSEA. The CDR3 reads CSVQGAGGYTF. The CDR3 DNA follows: TGCAGCGTCCAGGGGGCTGGGGGCTACACCTTC. Based on the CDR3 plus reference TRBV29-1 and TRBJ1-2, the full variable domain is SAVISQKPSRDICQRGTSLTIQCQVDSQVTMMFWYRQQPGQSLTLIATANQGSEATYESGFVIDKFPISRPNLTFSTLTVSNMSPEDSSIYLCSVQGAGGYTFGSGTRLTVV.

V gene TRBV7-9 combines with J gene TRBJ2-3; no clear D. CDR1 and CDR2 from the germline V gene are SEHNR and FQNEAQ (reference sequence). There are 12 residues in the CDR3. Trimming removed 6 bases from V and 6 bases from J, with 10 bases in between. CDR3 residues: CASRERPDTQYF. Written as DNA, the CDR3 is TGTGCCAGCAGGGAGCGACCGGATACGCAGTATTTT.

The V and J genes are TRBV4-3 and TRBJ2-7; TRBD2 matches at 7 bases. Germline CDR1 and CDR2: LGHNA and YSLEER. V shed 1 base and J 2 bases; nucleotides not matched to a gene: 5. This CDR3 contains 15 residues. The CDR3, as DNA: TGCGCCAGCAGCCAAGGTACTAGCGCCACCTACGAGCAGTACTTC. It encodes CASSQGTSATYEQYF.

This chain joins TRBV19 and TRBJ1-5, with D tentatively TRBD1 (5 bases). Germline loops: CDR1 LNHDA, CDR2 SQIVND (reference sequence). This CDR3 has 15 residues. Trimming took off 6 bases at V and 6 bases at J, with 18 bases between the two ends. The CDR3 spells CASRRTGENRQPQHF. The CDR3 nucleotides are TGTGCCAGTAGACGTACGGGGGAAAATCGTCAGCCCCAGCATTTT.

The chain recombines TRBV7-9 with TRBJ1-3, with unresolved D. Looked up from germline, CDR1 is SEHNR and CDR2 is FQNEAQ (reference sequence). V lost 2 bases to trimming and J lost 0 bases, with 14 bases between them. This CDR3 has 17 amino acids. The CDR3 DNA is TGTGCCAGCAGCTTATTGATTGGGCCGAGCTCTGGAAACACCATATATTTT. This codes for CASSLLIGPSSGNTIYF. The full variable domain, with the rest looked up from reference TRBV7-9 and TRBJ1-3, is DTGVSQNPRHKITKRGQNVTFRCDPISEHNRLYWYRQTLGQGPEFLTYFQNEAQLEKSRLLSDRFSAERPKGSFSTLEIQRTEQGDSAMYLCASSLLIGPSSGNTIYFGEGSWLTVV.

The V and J genes are TRBV4-3 and TRBJ1-6, with a possible D match to TRBD1 (5 bases). This CDR3 comprises 15 residues. Germline V gene data show CDR1 as LGHNA and CDR2 as YSLEER. Trimming left V 0 bases short and J 7 bases short, with 10 bases between. The CDR3 bases are TGCGCCAGCAGCCAAGAGCAGGGTTTCAATTCACCCCTCCACTTT. It codes for CASSQEQGFNSPLHF.